A selection of T cell receptor beta chains follows, all from one sample in a study of OX40 agonist ivuxolimab in advanced cancers. Only in-frame clones appear in the TCRdb table, and some are missing; sequencing was by immunoSEQ multiplex PCR. The repertoire consists of some 66,000 clones, with roughly 80% occurring once and the leading ten covering roughly 2.3%. The material was CD4+ or CD8+ T cells sorted from blood, obtained in a trial of the OX40 agonist ivuxolimab. Receptor source: an adult with an advanced solid tumor such as melanoma, head and neck, liver or kidney cancer. The CDR3 runs from the conserved cysteine through the conserved F or W. D genes are given only for firm matches. Some rows have no size entry. The others give once, few or many, or a class for an expanded clone.

cdr3_aa	cdr3_nt	j_call	clone_size	d_call	v_call
CASNPGQVGGYTF	TGTGCCAGCAACCCGGGACAGGTGGGTGGCTACACCTTC	TRBJ1-2	once	TRBD1	TRBV6-1
CASSLNGRSTPGHQVSYEQYF	TGTGCCAGCAGTTTAAATGGGCGGTCGACCCCGGGACACCAGGTTTCCTACGAGCAGTACTTC	TRBJ2-7	.	.	TRBV27
CASSPLENTGELFF	TGTGCCAGCTCACCACTAGAGAACACCGGGGAGCTGTTTTTT	TRBJ2-2	.	.	TRBV18
CASSDSSAQPQHF	TGTGCCAGCAGCGACTCTTCGGCACAGCCCCAGCATTTT	TRBJ1-5	.	.	TRBV6-5
CASSEVRLAVYNEQFF	TGTGCCAGCAGTGAAGTGAGACTAGCTGTTTACAATGAGCAGTTCTTC	TRBJ2-1	.	TRBD2	TRBV2
CASSLEGALNTEAFF	TGTGCCAGCAGCTTAGAAGGGGCCCTGAACACTGAAGCTTTCTTT	TRBJ1-1	.	.	TRBV11-2
CSVVRGGGEQYF	TGCAGCGTTGTGCGAGGGGGCGGCGAGCAGTACTTC	TRBJ2-7	.	TRBD1	TRBV29-1
CASSPGTSGTYEQYF	TGTGCCAGCAGCCCAGGGACTAGCGGGACCTACGAGCAGTACTTC	TRBJ2-7	.	TRBD2	TRBV7-9
CAWSPRPNEQYF	TGTGCCTGGAGTCCACGCCCCAACGAGCAGTACTTC	TRBJ2-7	once	.	TRBV30
CASSLAVGTSISTEQFF	TGCGCCAGCAGCTTGGCGGTCGGGACTAGCATCTCAACTGAGCAGTTCTTC	TRBJ2-1	.	TRBD2	TRBV5-1
CASFFDGGPVVGSYNEQFF	TGCGCCAGCTTCTTCGACGGCGGACCCGTAGTCGGCTCCTACAATGAGCAGTTCTTC	TRBJ2-1	.	.	TRBV23-1
CASSIARRDTQYF	TGTGCCAGTAGTATAGCTAGGAGGGATACGCAGTATTTT	TRBJ2-3	.	.	TRBV19
CASSLDRDSPLHF	TGTGCCAGCAGTTTGGACAGAGATTCACCCCTCCACTTT	TRBJ1-6	.	.	TRBV28
CASSLSPRTGSETQYF	TGCGCCAGCAGCTTGTCTCCTAGGACGGGATCCGAGACCCAGTACTTC	TRBJ2-5	.	.	TRBV5-1
CASSLARIGTGGNQPQHF	TGTGCCAGCAGTTTAGCGCGAATTGGGACAGGGGGCAATCAGCCCCAGCATTTT	TRBJ1-5	.	TRBD1	TRBV28